These 29 T cell receptor beta chains were sequenced from one sample in a study of T cell responses to AZD1222 COVID-19 vaccine. Sequencing used immunoSEQ multiplex PCR; TCRdb keeps in-frame clones, though not all of them. The sample holds under 250,000 clones, about 92% seen once. The input for sequencing was peripheral blood, taken on day 0 of MenACWY control vaccination. The origin of the receptors is an adult in good health.

The V gene is TRBV9, the J gene TRBJ1-1, with D tentatively TRBD1 (6 bases). V was trimmed by 3 bases and J by 4 bases, leaving 16 bases between them. The CDR3 is made up of 15 amino acids. Germline CDR1 and CDR2: SGDLS and YYNGEE. The CDR3 sequence is CASSAGGGAATEAFF. CDR3 nucleotides: TGTGCCAGCAGCGCCGGTGGGGGCGCGGCCACTGAAGCTTTCTTT.

This chain connects TRBV27 to TRBJ2-3, with 8 nucleotides matching TRBD2. CDR3 length equals 16 residues. The germline V gene encodes CDR1 MNHEY and CDR2 SMNVEV (reference sequence). The ends lost 6 bases at V and 2 bases at J; junction bases unmatched: 10. The CDR3 DNA reads TGTGCCAGCAGCCGATTGACTAGCGTGGCCACAGATACGCAGTATTTT. This encodes CASSRLTSVATDTQYF.

This clone was detected only once. The chain employs TRBV7-9 and TRBJ2-1, with TRBD2 matching over 11 bases. The CDR3 has 17 residues. V was pared by 5 bases and J by 7 bases, with 13 bases of the junction left unmatched. CDR1 is SEHNR, CDR2 FQNEAQ, per germline (reference sequence). The CDR3 nucleotides read TGTGCCAGCAGCCCGACCCTAGGACTAGCGGGCAGGAATGAGCAGTTCTTC. Protein: CASSPTLGLAGRNEQFF.

The rearrangement links TRBV6-5 to TRBJ1-1, with a weak D call TRBD1 (6 bases). Germline V gives CDR1 MNHEY, CDR2 SVGAGI. The CDR3 covers 16 residues. Trimming left V 2 bases short and J 3 bases short, with 16 bases between. CDR3 in amino acids: CASSYRWAGAYTEAFF. DNA for the CDR3: TGTGCCAGCAGTTACCGCTGGGCGGGGGCTTACACTGAAGCTTTCTTT.

J is TRBJ1-1 and V is TRBV7-8; possibly TRBD1 for D (5 bases). The CDR3 runs to 14 residues. The V gene lost 0 bases and the J gene lost 6 bases, with 11 bases spanning the gap. Per the germline V gene, CDR1 is SGHVS and CDR2 is FQNEAQ. In nucleotides, the CDR3 is TGTGCCAGCAGCTTAGCGGGCCCCAGGGCTGAAGCTTTCTTT. Protein product: CASSLAGPRAEAFF.

This chain joins TRBV25-1 and TRBJ1-2; TRBD1 matches 9 bases. From germline, CDR1 is MGHDK and CDR2 SYGVNS. The CDR3 is 16 residues long. V shed 1 base and J 8 bases; nucleotides not matched to a gene: 11. DNA for the CDR3: TGTGCCAGCAGTGAATTTAGTACAGGGGGCCCCCGAGGCTACACCTTC. It encodes CASSEFSTGGPRGYTF.

V usage is TRBV6-6 and J usage is TRBJ1-5, with TRBD1 as a possible D gene (5 bases). Trimming left V 5 bases short and J 7 bases short, with 21 bases between. The CDR3 runs to 16 residues. From germline, CDR1 is MNHNY and CDR2 SVGAGI (reference sequence). CDR3 region: CASSPRETGEGQPQHF. The CDR3 DNA reads as TGTGCCAGCAGTCCGAGGGAAACGGGGGAGGGGCAGCCCCAGCATTTT.

This chain joins TRBV7-2 and TRBJ1-3; perhaps TRBD1 as D (5 bases). The V gene's germline CDR1 is SGHTA and CDR2 FQGNSA. Trimming removed 4 bases at V and 0 bases at J, with 10 bases between. The CDR3 is 15 amino acids. The CDR3 is CASSSGTNSGNTIYF. The CDR3 nucleotides are TGTGCCAGCAGCTCTGGGACCAACTCTGGAAACACCATATATTTT.

V and J are TRBV14 and TRBJ2-7; no reliable D call. V lost 4 bases, J lost 8 bases, and 15 bases lay in between. This CDR3 spans 13 amino acids. Germline V gene data show CDR1 as SGHDN and CDR2 as FVKESK. The CDR3 bases are TGTGCCAGCAGCCCCCGGACCCCTGGCAAGCAGTACTTC. This sequence encodes CASSPRTPGKQYF.

The chain employs TRBV18 and TRBJ1-1; tentative D call: TRBD1 (6 bases). The CDR3 has 14 residues. The germline gives CDR1 KGHSH, CDR2 LQKENI. V shed 3 bases and J shed 4 bases, with 12 bases lying between them. The CDR3, as DNA: TGTGCCAGCTCACCGGGGGCGGATATCACTGAAGCTTTCTTT. Its translation is CASSPGADITEAFF.

This sequence joins TRBV5-5 and TRBJ1-1, with D maybe TRBD1 (5 bases). The germline V gene has CDR1 SGHKS and CDR2 YYEKEE (reference sequence). The CDR3 is 13 residues long. The germline V and J ends were trimmed by 1 base and 5 bases, with 9 bases remaining between them. In DNA form, the CDR3 reads TGTGCCAGCAGCTTGATCAGGGTTACTGAAGCTTTCTTT. Its translation is CASSLIRVTEAFF. Combining the CDR3 with reference TRBV5-5 and TRBJ1-1 gives the whole variable domain DAGVTQSPTHLIKTRGQQVTLRCSPISGHKSVSWYQQVLGQGPQFIFQYYEKEERGRGNFPDRFSARQFPNYSSELNVNALLLGDSALYLCASSLIRVTEAFFGQGTRLTVV.

The V and J genes are TRBV5-5 and TRBJ1-4; D unresolved. The V end was cut by 2 bases, the J end by 2 bases, with 4 bases between. The CDR3 loop spans 13 amino acids. CDR1 and CDR2 from the germline V gene are SGHKS and YYEKEE (reference sequence). The CDR3, as DNA: TGTGCCAGCAGCTTTTCGACTAATGAAAAACTGTTTTTT. Translation: CASSFSTNEKLFF.

The CDR3 nucleotides read TGTGCCTCCCGGAGGGACACCAATGAAAAACTGTTTTTT. Protein sequence: CASRRDTNEKLFF. This rearrangement joins TRBV6-5 to TRBJ1-4; possibly TRBD1 for D (6 bases). From germline, CDR1 is MNHEY and CDR2 SVGAGI. V was pared by 11 bases and J by 5 bases, with 15 bases between. The CDR3 loop spans 13 amino acids.

The CDR3 protein is CASSAGYTEAFF. The CDR3 coding sequence is TGTGCCAGCAGTGCGGGGTACACTGAAGCTTTCTTT. The chain links TRBV6-6 to TRBJ1-1, with D hard to call. The V end was cut by 5 bases, the J end by 3 bases, with 7 bases between. The CDR3 runs 12 residues. Germline CDR1 MNHNY, CDR2 SVGAGI (reference sequence).

This clone has just a few counts. J is TRBJ1-1 and V is TRBV30, with D perhaps matching TRBD1 (5 bases). V lost 5 bases and J lost 1, with 11 bases in between. The CDR3 is 13 amino acids. The germline V gene has CDR1 GTSNPN and CDR2 SVGIG (reference sequence). In DNA form, the CDR3 reads TGTGCCTGGGACGGACACCCGAACACTGAAGCTTTCTTT. Translating it yields CAWDGHPNTEAFF.

The chain uses TRBV6-4 and TRBJ2-2; 8 nucleotides agree with TRBD1. The CDR3 covers 14 residues. V lost 6 bases, J lost 7 bases, and 7 bases stayed unmatched. Germline CDR1 reads MRHNA; CDR2 reads SNTAGT. The DNA of the CDR3 is TGTGCCAGCAGCACAGGGGGAGCAAGCGGGGAGCTGTTTTTT. This translates into CASSTGGASGELFF.

This clone was observed a few times. The V gene is TRBV5-1, the J gene TRBJ2-7; D is unresolved. V lost 5 bases, J lost 2 bases, and 17 bases lay in between. The V gene's germline CDR1 is SGHRS and CDR2 YFSETQ. The CDR3 spans 15 residues. DNA of the CDR3: TGCGCCAGCAGTCCCGGGCCACCTCGGCCCTACGAGCAGTACTTC. Its translation is CASSPGPPRPYEQYF.

The V and J genes are TRBV6-1 and TRBJ1-4, with a tentative D call TRBD1 (5 bases). The V gene lost 4 bases and the J gene lost 0 bases, with 15 bases spanning the gap. The CDR3 length is 17 residues. Germline loops: CDR1 MNHNS, CDR2 SASEGT. CDR3 bases: TGTGCCAGCAGTGCAAGACAGTTTGCCGCAACTAATGAAAAACTGTTTTTT. This codes for CASSARQFAATNEKLFF.

This sequence joins TRBV7-9 and TRBJ2-7; perhaps TRBD1 as D (5 bases). The CDR3 consists of 13 residues. Trimming stripped 1 base from V and 6 bases from J, with 10 bases between. Germline assignment: CDR1 SEHNR and CDR2 FQNEAQ (reference sequence). The CDR3 nucleotides read TGTGCCAGCAGCTTAGAGACTGGGGCCGAGCAGTACTTC. Its translation: CASSLETGAEQYF.

This clone was counted once. The genes are TRBV29-1 and TRBJ1-1, with D maybe TRBD1 (6 bases). Germline lookup yields CDR1 SQVTM and CDR2 ANQGSEA. V gave up 4 bases and J gave up 1 base, with 10 bases separating them. The CDR3 has 13 residues. The CDR3 DNA reads as TGCAGCGTTGTAGGGGGGAGGAACACTGAAGCTTTCTTT. This encodes CSVVGGRNTEAFF.

V is TRBV5-1 and J is TRBJ2-3, with D possibly TRBD2 on 6 matching bases. V was pared by 4 bases and J by 2 bases, with 20 bases between. From germline, CDR1 is SGHRS and CDR2 YFSETQ. This CDR3 region has 17 residues. The CDR3 nucleotides read TGCGCCAGCAGCCTGTCATCTAGCGTCAGGTCCACAGATACGCAGTATTTT. Its translation is CASSLSSSVRSTDTQYF.

The V call is TRBV2, the J call TRBJ2-7; D unclear. Germline V gene data show CDR1 as SNHLY and CDR2 as FYNNEI. The CDR3 sequence is 12 residues long. V lost 2 bases to trimming and J lost 5 bases, with 7 bases between them. The CDR3 sequence: CASSELGDEQYF. DNA of the CDR3: TGTGCCAGCAGTGAACTAGGCGACGAGCAGTACTTC.

The chain is built from TRBV27 and TRBJ2-3, with 8 positions matching TRBD2. In germline, CDR1 is MNHEY, CDR2 SMNVEV (reference sequence). The V gene end was trimmed by 6 bases and the J gene end by 15 bases; junction bases not matched to a gene: 17. CDR3 length: 14 residues. The CDR3 loop reads CASSPVSSPLAGYF. CDR3 in DNA: TGTGCCAGCAGCCCCGTTTCTAGCCCTTTAGCGGGATATTTT.

V gene TRBV5-6 combines with J gene TRBJ1-2; TRBD1 matches at 12 bases. V was clipped by 4 bases and J by 9 bases; unmatched bases: 4. The CDR3 spans 13 residues. Germline assignment: CDR1 SGHDT and CDR2 YYEEEE. CDR3 DNA: TGTGCCAGCAGCACGGGACAGGGGGCGAGCTACACCTTC. Its translation is CASSTGQGASYTF.

The CDR3 loop reads CASSQGQALTGGYTF. CDR3 DNA sequence: TGTGCCAGCAGCCAAGGACAGGCTCTAACGGGGGGCTACACCTTC. The rearrangement joins TRBV3-1 (or the pseudogene TRBV3-2) to TRBJ1-2, with a tentative D call TRBD1 (6 bases). The V and J ends lost 1 base and 8 bases respectively, with 17 bases between them. This CDR3 spans 15 amino acids. Germline lookup yields CDR1 LGHDT and CDR2 YNNKEL (reference sequence).

The chain recombines TRBV7-9 with TRBJ1-5, with 9 bases aligning to TRBD1. The CDR3 is 17 amino acids. V dropped 5 bases and J dropped 2; count of bases not matched to a gene: 10. Looked up from germline, CDR1 is SEHNR and CDR2 is FQNEAQ (reference sequence). CDR3: CASSRGTGILGNQPQHF. DNA for the CDR3: TGTGCCAGCAGCAGAGGGACAGGGATATTGGGCAATCAGCCCCAGCATTTT. Supplemented by reference TRBV7-9 and TRBJ1-5, the full variable domain reads DTGVSQNPRHKITKRGQNVTFRCDPISEHNRLYWYRQTLGQGPEFLTYFQNEAQLEKSRLLSDRFSAERPKGSFSTLEIQRTEQGDSAMYLCASSRGTGILGNQPQHFGDGTRLSIL.

This chain uses TRBV4-2 with TRBJ1-2; D uncertain. The CDR3 is 15 amino acids. With 1 base removed from V and 4 bases from J, the gap between germline ends came to 13 bases. The germline CDR1 and CDR2 sequences are LGHNA and YNFKEQ. CDR3 sequence: CASSQADSSGYGYTF. CDR3 nucleotides: TGTGCCAGCAGCCAAGCGGACTCTTCGGGCTATGGCTACACCTTC.

This clone was detected only once. The gene calls are TRBV5-6 and TRBJ2-7, with 9 nucleotides matching TRBD1. CDR1 is SGHDT and CDR2 is YYEEEE in the germline V gene. Trimming at V came to 4 bases and at J to 4 bases, leaving 6 bases not matched to a gene. This CDR3 is built from 14 residues. CDR3 coding DNA: TGTGCCAGCAGCAGGGACAGGGTAGGGTACGAGCAGTACTTC. It translates to CASSRDRVGYEQYF.

The V call is TRBV3-1 (or the pseudogene TRBV3-2), the J call TRBJ2-7, with D uncertain. Looked up from germline, CDR1 is LGHDT and CDR2 is YNNKEL (reference sequence). The CDR3 spans 15 residues. Trimming cost V 1 base and J 3 bases, with 13 bases left between them. CDR3 sequence: CASSQGVGLGYEQYF. The DNA for the CDR3 is TGTGCCAGCAGCCAAGGGGTGGGGTTGGGCTACGAGCAGTACTTC.